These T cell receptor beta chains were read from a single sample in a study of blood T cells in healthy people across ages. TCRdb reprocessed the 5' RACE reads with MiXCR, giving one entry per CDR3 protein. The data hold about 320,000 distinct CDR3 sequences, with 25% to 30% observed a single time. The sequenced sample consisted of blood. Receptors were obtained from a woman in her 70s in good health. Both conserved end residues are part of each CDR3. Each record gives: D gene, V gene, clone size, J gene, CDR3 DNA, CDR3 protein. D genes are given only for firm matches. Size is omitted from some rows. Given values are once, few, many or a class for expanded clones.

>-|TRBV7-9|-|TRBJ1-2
TGTGCCAGCAGCCGCCCAGACGGTAACTATGGCTACACCTTC
CASSRPDGNYGYTF
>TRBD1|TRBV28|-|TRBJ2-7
TGTGCCAGCAGTACCACCGGGACAGGCAACTACGAGCAGTACTTC
CASSTTGTGNYEQYF
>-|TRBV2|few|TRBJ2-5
TGTGCCAGCAGACGAGGACCAGCTGCGGCCCAGTACTTC
CASRRGPAAAQYF
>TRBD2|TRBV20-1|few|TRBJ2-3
TGCAGTGCTAGAGAGGCGGGAGGGCGAGCAGATACGCAGTATTTT
CSAREAGGRADTQYF
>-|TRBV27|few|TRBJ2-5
TGTGCCAGCAGTACCACCCGCGGGGCGTACCAAGAGACCCAGTACTTC
CASSTTRGAYQETQYF
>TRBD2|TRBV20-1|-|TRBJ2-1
TGCAGTGCTAGAGATTCTAGCGGAAACTCCTACAATGAGCAGTTCTTC
CSARDSSGNSYNEQFF
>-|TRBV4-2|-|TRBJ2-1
TGTGCCAGCAGCCAAGTCCAAGAAGTTGGTGAGCAGTTCTTC
CASSQVQEVGEQFF
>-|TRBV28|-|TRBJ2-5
TGTGCCAGTTATAAGGGGGGCGAGACCCAGTACTTC
CASYKGGETQYF
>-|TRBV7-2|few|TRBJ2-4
TGTGCCAGCAGCTTGGAAAAACAAAAAAACATTCAGTACTTC
CASSLEKQKNIQYF
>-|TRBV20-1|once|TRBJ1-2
TGCAGTGCTAGAGATGGGGGAGCAGCTAACTATGGCTACACCTTC
CSARDGGAANYGYTF
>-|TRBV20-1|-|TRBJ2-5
TGCAGTGCCCAGGTCCTATCCTCAGAGACCCAGTACTTC
CSAQVLSSETQYF
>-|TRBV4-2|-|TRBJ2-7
TGTGCCAGCAGCCAAGGTTTCGGACTCATGAGCTCCTACGAGCAGTACTTC
CASSQGFGLMSSYEQYF
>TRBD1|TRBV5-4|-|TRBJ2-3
TGTGCCAGCAGCTCCGGGACAGGGTGGACAGATACGCAGTATTTT
CASSSGTGWTDTQYF